The rows below give T cell receptor beta chains drawn from one sample of a study of CD8+CD57+ T cells in acquired aplastic anemia. TCRdb reprocessed the reads with MiXCR, giving one entry per CDR3 protein. Among about 180,000 distinct CDR3 sequences listed, nearly 50% were seen once. The source material was sorted CD4+, CD8+, or CD8+CD57+ T cells (not recorded which) from PBMCs. Source of these receptors: a human donor with aplastic anemia. CDR3s include the opening cysteine and the closing phenylalanine or tryptophan. The D gene is left open where the match is weak. Expanded clones are given a class, and other clones once, few, many or no size at all.

D	size	V	J	DNA	CDR3
NA	many	TRBV5-5	TRBJ2-6	TGTGCCAGCAAGCGGAGCAGTGATTTCTCTGGGGCCAACGTCCTGACTTTC	CASKRSSDFSGANVLTF
NA	NA	TRBV6-1	TRBJ1-6	TGTGCCAGCAGCAAAAATCGGGGGAGATGTAATTCACCCCTCCACTTT	CASSKNRGRCNSPLHF
NA	NA	TRBV24-1	TRBJ2-5	TGTGCCACCAGTGAGCAGGCCAGGGGACAAGAGACCCAGTACTTC	CATSEQARGQETQYF
NA	NA	TRBV2	TRBJ1-1	TGTGCCAGCAGTGTGTGGGCAGCTGAAGCTTTCTTT	CASSVWAAEAFF
TRBD1	NA	TRBV9	TRBJ1-5	TGTGCCAGCAGCGTAGTTCGGGACAGAAATCAGCCCCAGCATTTT	CASSVVRDRNQPQHF
TRBD2	many	TRBV12-3/TRBV12-4	TRBJ2-3	TGTGCCAGCAGTCCGCCGGGACTAGACACAGATACGCAGTATTTT	CASSPPGLDTDTQYF
TRBD2	NA	TRBV6-2/TRBV6-3	TRBJ2-3	TGTGCCAGCAGTTACAAAGGGACTAGCGGGGGGTCATCCCCAGATACGCAGTATTTT	CASSYKGTSGGSSPDTQYF
NA	NA	TRBV24-1	TRBJ2-7	TGTGCCACCAGTGATTCAGGATCAACCCCCTACGAGCAGTACTTC	CATSDSGSTPYEQYF
TRBD2	few	TRBV5-1	TRBJ2-1	TGCGCCAGCAGCTTGGCCAATGCGGAATCTTGGCTAGCGGGGGGGAACAATGAGCAGTTCTTC	CASSLANAESWLAGGNNEQFF
NA	NA	TRBV2	TRBJ1-1	TGTGCCAGCATTCGGCTGAACACTGAAGCTTTCTTT	CASIRLNTEAFF
NA	few	TRBV7-9	TRBJ1-6	TGTGCCAGCAGCACCAATCTTGACCGCAATCGGGCCCTCCACTTT	CASSTNLDRNRALHF
TRBD1	NA	TRBV10-3	TRBJ1-2	TGTGCCATCAGTGAGTCAAAGGGGACAGGGACCTATGGCTACACCTTC	CAISESKGTGTYGYTF
NA	NA	TRBV10-3	TRBJ1-5	TGTGCCAGCGGTTACGTTCCAGGGGACCAGCATTTT	CASGYVPGDQHF
NA	NA	TRBV14	TRBJ1-2	TGTGCCAGCAGCCCAGCGCTGGACGGTAACTATGGCTACACCTTC	CASSPALDGNYGYTF
TRBD2	NA	TRBV20-1	TRBJ2-3	TGCAGTACTAGCGGGGGGGCTATGGATACGCAGTATTTT	CSTSGGAMDTQYF
TRBD1	NA	TRBV7-2	TRBJ1-1	TGTGCCAGCAGCTTTAGGGACAGTGAAGCTTTCTTT	CASSFRDSEAFF
NA	few	TRBV15	TRBJ2-7	TGTGCCACCAGCAGGAGGGGCCGCCTTGGCGAGCAGTACTTC	CATSRRGRLGEQYF
NA	NA	TRBV7-9	TRBJ1-2	TGTGCCAGCAGCTTATCCGTAAACTATGGCTACACCTTC	CASSLSVNYGYTF
NA	NA	TRBV5-6	TRBJ2-1	TGTGCCAGCAGCTTGGGCCTTAGGACTTACAATGAGCAGTTCTTC	CASSLGLRTYNEQFF
NA	NA	TRBV4-1	TRBJ2-7	TGCGCCAGCAGCCAAGAGGGCACGACCTACGAGCAGTACTTC	CASSQEGTTYEQYF
TRBD2	many	TRBV20-1	TRBJ2-2	TGCAGTGCCAGACCGTTCGGCGGGGGGAATTCCGGGGAGCTGTTTTTT	CSARPFGGGNSGELFF
TRBD1	many	TRBV4-1	TRBJ2-7	TGCGCCAGCAGCCTGGGACAGGGGGTGGGCGAGCAGTACTTC	CASSLGQGVGEQYF
NA	NA	TRBV19	TRBJ1-6	TGTGCCAGTAGTCCAGGCAGCGACGGAGGTTCACCCCTCCACTTT	CASSPGSDGGSPLHF